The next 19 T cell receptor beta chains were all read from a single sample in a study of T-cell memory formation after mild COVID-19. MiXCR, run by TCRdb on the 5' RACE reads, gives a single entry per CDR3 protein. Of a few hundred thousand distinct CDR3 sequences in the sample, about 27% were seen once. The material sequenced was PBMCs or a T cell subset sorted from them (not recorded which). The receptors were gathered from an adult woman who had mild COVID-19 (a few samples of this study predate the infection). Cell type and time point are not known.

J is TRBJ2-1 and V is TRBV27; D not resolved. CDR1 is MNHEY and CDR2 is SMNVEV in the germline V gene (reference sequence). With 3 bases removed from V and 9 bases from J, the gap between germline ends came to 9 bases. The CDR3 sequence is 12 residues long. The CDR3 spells CASSFIYGEQFF. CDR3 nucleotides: TGTGCCAGCAGTTTTATTTACGGTGAGCAGTTCTTC.

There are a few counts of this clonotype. The CDR3 DNA reads as TGCAGCGTTGGAACTAGCGGGATTTCCTACAATGAGCAGTTCTTC. Its protein is CSVGTSGISYNEQFF. The chain links TRBV29-1 to TRBJ2-1; 10 bases match TRBD2. This CDR3 is 15 amino acids long. V lost 4 bases and J lost 1; bases outside the gene matches: 4. Germline CDR1 reads SQVTM; CDR2 reads ANQGSEA.

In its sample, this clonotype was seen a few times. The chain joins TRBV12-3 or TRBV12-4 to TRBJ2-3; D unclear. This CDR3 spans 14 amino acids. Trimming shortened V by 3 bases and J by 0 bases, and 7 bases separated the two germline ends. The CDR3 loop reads CASSFGLSTDTQYF. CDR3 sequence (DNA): TGTGCCAGCAGTTTTGGCCTTAGCACAGATACGCAGTATTTT.

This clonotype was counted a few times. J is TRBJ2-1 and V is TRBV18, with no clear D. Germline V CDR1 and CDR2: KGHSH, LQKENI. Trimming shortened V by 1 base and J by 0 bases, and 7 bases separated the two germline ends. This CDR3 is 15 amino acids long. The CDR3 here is CASSPRASSYNEQFF. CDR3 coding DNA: TGTGCCAGCTCACCACGGGCAAGCTCCTACAATGAGCAGTTCTTC.

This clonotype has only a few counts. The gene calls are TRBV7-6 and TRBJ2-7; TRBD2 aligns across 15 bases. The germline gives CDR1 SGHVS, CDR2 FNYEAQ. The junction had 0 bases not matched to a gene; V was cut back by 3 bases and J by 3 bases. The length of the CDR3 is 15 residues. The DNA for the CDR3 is TGTGCCAGCAGCTTGGGACTAGCGGGGGGCTACGAGCAGTACTTC. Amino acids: CASSLGLAGGYEQYF.

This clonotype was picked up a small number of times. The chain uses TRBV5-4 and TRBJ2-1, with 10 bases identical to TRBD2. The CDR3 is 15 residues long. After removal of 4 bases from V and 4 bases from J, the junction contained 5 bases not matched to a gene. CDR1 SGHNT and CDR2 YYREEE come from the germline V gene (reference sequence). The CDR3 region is CASSTRTSGYNEQFF. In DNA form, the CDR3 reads TGTGCCAGCAGCACTAGGACTAGCGGATACAATGAGCAGTTCTTC.

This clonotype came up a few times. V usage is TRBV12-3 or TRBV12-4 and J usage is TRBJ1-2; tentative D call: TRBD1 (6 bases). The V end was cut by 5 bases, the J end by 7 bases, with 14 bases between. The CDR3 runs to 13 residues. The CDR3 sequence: CASSLQGFSGYTF. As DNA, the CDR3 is TGTGCCAGCAGTCTCCAGGGGTTTAGTGGCTACACCTTC.

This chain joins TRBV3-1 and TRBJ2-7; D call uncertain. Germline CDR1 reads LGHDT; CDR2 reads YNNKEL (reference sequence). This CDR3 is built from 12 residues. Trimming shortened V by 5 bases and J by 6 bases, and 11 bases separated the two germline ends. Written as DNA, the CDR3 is TGTGCCAGCAGCGCGGCCGGTCGCGAGCAGTACTTC. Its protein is CASSAAGREQYF.

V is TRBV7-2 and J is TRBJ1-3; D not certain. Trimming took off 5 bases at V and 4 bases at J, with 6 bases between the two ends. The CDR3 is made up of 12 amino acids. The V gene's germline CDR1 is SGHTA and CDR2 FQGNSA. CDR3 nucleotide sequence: TGTGCCAGCAGCCTGTACGGAAACACCATATATTTT. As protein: CASSLYGNTIYF.

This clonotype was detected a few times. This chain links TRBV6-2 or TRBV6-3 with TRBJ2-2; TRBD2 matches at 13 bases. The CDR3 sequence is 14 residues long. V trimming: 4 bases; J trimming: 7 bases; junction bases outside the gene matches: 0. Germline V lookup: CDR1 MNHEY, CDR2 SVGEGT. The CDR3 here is CASSWTSGGGELFF. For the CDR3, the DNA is TGTGCCAGCAGTTGGACTAGCGGGGGCGGGGAGCTGTTTTTT.

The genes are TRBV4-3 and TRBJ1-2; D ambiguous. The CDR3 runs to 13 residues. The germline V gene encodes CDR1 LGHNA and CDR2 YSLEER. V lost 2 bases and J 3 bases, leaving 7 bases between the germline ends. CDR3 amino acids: CASSQRRDYGYTF. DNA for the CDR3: TGCGCCAGCAGCCAACGAAGGGACTATGGCTACACCTTC.

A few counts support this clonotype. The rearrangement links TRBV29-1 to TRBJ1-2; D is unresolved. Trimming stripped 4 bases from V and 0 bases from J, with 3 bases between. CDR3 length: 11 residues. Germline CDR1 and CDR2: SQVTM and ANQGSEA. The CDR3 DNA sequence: TGCAGCGTTGGGGCTAACTATGGCTACACCTTC. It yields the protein CSVGANYGYTF.

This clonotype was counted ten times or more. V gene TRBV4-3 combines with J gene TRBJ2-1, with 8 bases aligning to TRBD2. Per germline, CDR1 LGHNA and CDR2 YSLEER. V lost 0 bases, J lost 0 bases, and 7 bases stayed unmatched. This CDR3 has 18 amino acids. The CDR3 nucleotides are TGCGCCAGCAGCCAAGATTGGGCTAGCGGGTACTCCTACAATGAGCAGTTCTTC. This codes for CASSQDWASGYSYNEQFF.

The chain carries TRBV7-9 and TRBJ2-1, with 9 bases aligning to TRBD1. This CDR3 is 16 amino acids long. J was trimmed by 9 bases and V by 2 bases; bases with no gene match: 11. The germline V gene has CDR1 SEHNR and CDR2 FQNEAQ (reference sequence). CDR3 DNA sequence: TGTGCCAGCAGCTTAAAGATCGGGACAGGGTACGGTGAGCAGTTCTTC. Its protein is CASSLKIGTGYGEQFF.

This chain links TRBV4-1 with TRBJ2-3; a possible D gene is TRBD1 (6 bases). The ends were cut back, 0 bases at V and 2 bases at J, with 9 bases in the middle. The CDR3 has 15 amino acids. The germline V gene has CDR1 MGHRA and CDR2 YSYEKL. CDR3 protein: CASSQDRTDTDTQYF. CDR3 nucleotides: TGCGCCAGCAGCCAAGATCGGACAGACACAGATACGCAGTATTTT.

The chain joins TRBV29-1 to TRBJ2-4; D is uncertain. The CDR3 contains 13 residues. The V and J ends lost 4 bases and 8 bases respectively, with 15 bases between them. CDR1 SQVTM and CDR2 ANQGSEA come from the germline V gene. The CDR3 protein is CSVGVGLKDIQYF. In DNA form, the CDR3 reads TGCAGCGTTGGCGTAGGGCTGAAAGACATTCAGTACTTC.

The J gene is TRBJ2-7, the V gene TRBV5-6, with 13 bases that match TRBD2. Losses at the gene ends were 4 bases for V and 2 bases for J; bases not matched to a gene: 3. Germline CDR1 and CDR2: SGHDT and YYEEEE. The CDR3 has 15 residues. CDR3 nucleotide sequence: TGTGCCAGCAGCAAACTAGCGGGAGGGACCTACGAGCAGTACTTC. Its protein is CASSKLAGGTYEQYF.

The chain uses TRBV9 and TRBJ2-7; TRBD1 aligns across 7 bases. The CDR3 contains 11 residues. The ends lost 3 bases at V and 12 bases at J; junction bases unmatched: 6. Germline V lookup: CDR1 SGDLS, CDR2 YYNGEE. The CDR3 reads CASSGSTGLYF. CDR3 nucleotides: TGTGCCAGCAGCGGGTCGACAGGGTTGTACTTC.

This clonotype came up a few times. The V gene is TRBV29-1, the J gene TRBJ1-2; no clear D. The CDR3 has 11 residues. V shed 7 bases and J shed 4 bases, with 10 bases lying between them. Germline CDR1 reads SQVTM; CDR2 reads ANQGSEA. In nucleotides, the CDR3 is TGCAGCGCCTACTCGTCCTATGGCTACACCTTC. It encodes CSAYSSYGYTF.